These 30 T cell receptor beta chains share one sample of origin, sequenced in a study of T cells in Graves' hyperthyroidism and ophthalmopathy. Amplification of TCR beta CDR3 regions used RNA as the template. RT-PCR in the first round (using the HTBI primer set) targeted the TCR CDR3. Using its own MiXCR run on the multiplex PCR reads, TCRdb lists one record per CDR3 protein. This sample has a few hundred thousand distinct CDR3 sequences, with around 13% found just once. The sample comprised blood. The receptors shown here come from a woman aged 18-29 years with Graves' hyperthyroidism.

Ten or more counts support this clonotype. CDR3 sequence (DNA): TGCAGTGCCGGGACATCCACCTACGAGCAGTACTTC. Translated, it gives CSAGTSTYEQYF. The V and J genes are TRBV20-1 and TRBJ2-7, with a weak D call TRBD1 (6 bases). The germline V gene has CDR1 DFQATT and CDR2 SNEGSKA (reference sequence). This CDR3 region has 12 residues. Trimming shortened V by 6 bases and J by 2 bases, and 11 bases separated the two germline ends.

The chain employs TRBV14 and TRBJ2-7, with 8 bases identical to TRBD1. V was pared by 4 bases and J by 7 bases, with 12 bases of the junction left unmatched. The length of the CDR3 is 15 residues. CDR1 is SGHDN and CDR2 is FVKESK in the germline V gene. The CDR3 protein is CASSRTGTGLGEQYF. CDR3 in DNA: TGTGCCAGCAGCCGAACCGGGACAGGTCTAGGGGAGCAGTACTTC.

This chain connects TRBV7-8 to TRBJ2-1; D is ambiguous. The CDR3 is 13 amino acids. Germline-derived CDR1 and CDR2 are SGHVS and FQNEAQ. Deletions cut 1 base from V and 6 bases from J, with 7 bases between. The CDR3 loop is CASSLEPGNEQFF. The CDR3 DNA reads TGTGCCAGCAGCTTAGAGCCGGGCAATGAGCAGTTCTTC.

The rearrangement links TRBV10-1 to TRBJ2-1, with TRBD2 identical over 10 bases. CDR1 WNHNN and CDR2 SYGVQD come from the germline V gene (reference sequence). CDR3 size: 14 residues. V lost 4 bases and J lost 6; bases outside the gene matches: 3. The CDR3 region has the DNA TGCGCCAGCAGTGGGACTAGCGGTCTCAATGAGCAGTTCTTC. This sequence encodes CASSGTSGLNEQFF.

This clonotype has a count of ten or more. The chain employs TRBV6-2 or TRBV6-3 and TRBJ2-2; D uncertain. Trimming stripped 0 bases from V and 8 bases from J, with 7 bases between. Germline loops: CDR1 MNHEY, CDR2 SVGEGT. This CDR3 contains 13 residues. CDR3 amino acids: CASSYSDPGELFF. Written as DNA, the CDR3 is TGTGCCAGCAGTTACTCGGATCCGGGGGAGCTGTTTTTT.

This clonotype was detected many times. The chain uses TRBV4-2 and TRBJ2-7, with 14 nucleotides matching TRBD2. The CDR3 has 18 residues. Germline lookup yields CDR1 LGHNA and CDR2 YNFKEQ. The V and J ends lost 3 bases and 3 bases, in that order; junction bases with no gene match: 10. The CDR3 DNA is TGTGCCAGCAGCCATACTATCGCCGGGACTAGCGGGAGCTACGAGCAGTACTTC. It codes for CASSHTIAGTSGSYEQYF.

The table lists this clonotype with many counts. The V gene is TRBV20-1, the J gene TRBJ2-1; D is tentatively TRBD1 or TRBD2 (5 bases each). CDR3 length: 11 residues. The V gene lost 6 bases and the J gene lost 5 bases, with 8 bases spanning the gap. Germline V gene sequence: CDR1 DFQATT, CDR2 SNEGSKA (reference sequence). In nucleotides, the CDR3 is TGCAGTGCAAGGGACCACAATGAGCAGTTCTTC. The encoded protein is CSARDHNEQFF.

This clonotype came up many times. The chain is built from TRBV20-1 and TRBJ2-2, with TRBD2 identical over 10 bases. J lost 1 base, V lost 3 bases, and 5 bases had no gene match. CDR1 and CDR2 (germline): DFQATT, SNEGSKA (reference sequence). There are 16 residues in the CDR3. The CDR3 sequence is CSARMRLAGNTGELFF. CDR3 DNA sequence: TGCAGTGCTAGGATGAGACTAGCGGGGAACACCGGGGAGCTGTTTTTT.

The chain employs TRBV9 and TRBJ2-2, with D possibly TRBD1 on 6 matching bases. The CDR3 covers 12 residues. V was cut by 3 bases and J by 7 bases, with 7 bases left in between. Germline CDR1 reads SGDLS; CDR2 reads YYNGEE. CDR3 DNA sequence: TGTGCCAGCAGCGCGGACAGCGGGGAGCTGTTTTTT. Translating it yields CASSADSGELFF. Based on the CDR3 plus reference TRBV9 and TRBJ2-2, the full variable domain is DSGVTQTPKHLITATGQRVTLRCSPRSGDLSVYWYQQSLDQGLQFLIQYYNGEERAKGNILERFSAQQFPDLHSELNLSSLELGDSALYFCASSADSGELFFGEGSRLTVL.

This clonotype was counted many times. The chain couples TRBV28 to TRBJ1-1, with D unclear. V lost 5 bases and J lost 1, with 8 bases in between. This CDR3 spans 13 amino acids. The germline V gene has CDR1 MDHEN and CDR2 SYDVKM. The CDR3 region is CASSVPGNTEAFF. CDR3 DNA: TGTGCCAGCAGTGTTCCAGGGAACACTGAAGCTTTCTTT.

V gene TRBV5-4 combines with J gene TRBJ2-1; D not certain. V was shortened by 0 bases and J by 2 bases, with 9 bases between the two germline ends. Germline CDR1 is SGHNT and CDR2 is YYREEE (reference sequence). There are 15 residues in the CDR3. CDR3 protein: CASSLEQNPYNEQFF. The CDR3 nucleotides are TGTGCCAGCAGCTTGGAGCAGAATCCCTACAATGAGCAGTTCTTC. Full variable domain (missing parts from reference TRBV5-4 and TRBJ2-1): ETGVTQSPTHLIKTRGQQVTLRCSSQSGHNTVSWYQQALGQGPQFIFQYYREEENGRGNFPPRFSGLQFPNYSSELNVNALELDDSALYLCASSLEQNPYNEQFFGPGTRLTVL.

This clonotype was counted many times. V and J are TRBV6-1 and TRBJ1-1; no reliable D call. Deletions cut 5 bases from V and 2 bases from J, with 9 bases between. CDR1 and CDR2 (germline): MNHNS, SASEGT. The CDR3 is 13 residues long. CDR3 in DNA: TGTGCCAGCAGTATGTCAGGCAACACTGAAGCTTTCTTT. This gives the protein CASSMSGNTEAFF.

The rearrangement joins TRBV25-1 to TRBJ2-4; the match to TRBD2 covers 11 bases. With 4 bases clipped from V and 0 bases from J, the junction kept 2 bases outside the gene matches. This CDR3 has 16 residues. Germline lookup yields CDR1 MGHDK and CDR2 SYGVNS. The CDR3 loop reads CASSAGTSGAKNIQYF. The CDR3, as DNA: TGTGCCAGCAGTGCGGGGACTAGCGGAGCCAAAAACATTCAGTACTTC. Variable domain in full (rest from reference TRBV25-1 and TRBJ2-4): EADIYQTPRYLVIGTGKKITLECSQTMGHDKMYWYQQDPGMELHLIHYSYGVNSTEKGDLSSESTVSRIRTEHFPLTLESARPSHTSQYLCASSAGTSGAKNIQYFGAGTRLSVL.

This clonotype has ten or more counts. This chain's CDR3 is CASSQGPGGGQETQYF. CDR3 in DNA: TGTGCCAGCAGCCAAGGCCCCGGGGGGGGCCAAGAGACCCAGTACTTC. The chain is built from TRBV3-1 and TRBJ2-5, with 8 nucleotides matching TRBD2. This CDR3 has 16 residues. With 1 base clipped from V and 1 base from J, the junction kept 5 bases outside the gene matches. Looked up from germline, CDR1 is LGHDT and CDR2 is YNNKEL (reference sequence).

This clonotype was found many times. The chain carries TRBV20-1 and TRBJ2-5; 10 bases agree with TRBD1. The germline V gene has CDR1 DFQATT and CDR2 SNEGSKA (reference sequence). Unmatched junction bases numbered 5, after V lost 3 bases and J lost 7 bases. The CDR3 runs to 13 residues. The CDR3 nucleotides read TGCAGTGCTAGGGGGACAGGGGAATGGACCCAGTACTTC. Protein sequence: CSARGTGEWTQYF.

This clonotype was counted ten times or more. The J gene is TRBJ1-5, the V gene TRBV6-1; perhaps TRBD1 as D (5 bases). V gave up 7 bases and J gave up 0 bases, with 13 bases separating them. The germline V gene has CDR1 MNHNS and CDR2 SASEGT. The CDR3 extends over 15 amino acids. The CDR3 coding sequence is TGTGCCAGCACCCCACAGGCCAGTAGCAATCAGCCCCAGCATTTT. Translation gives CASTPQASSNQPQHF.

This clonotype was counted at least ten times. The chain couples TRBV12-3 or TRBV12-4 to TRBJ2-1; 13 nucleotides match TRBD2. The CDR3 runs to 16 residues. Unmatched junction bases numbered 5, after V lost 0 bases and J lost 9 bases. CDR3 sequence (DNA): TGTGCCAGCAGTTTAGCCAAACTAGCGGGAGGGTCTGAGCAGTTCTTC. Amino acid sequence: CASSLAKLAGGSEQFF.

This clonotype was detected ten times or more. This rearrangement joins TRBV19 to TRBJ1-5; 9 positions match TRBD1. The CDR3 is made up of 16 amino acids. CDR1 LNHDA and CDR2 SQIVND come from the germline V gene (reference sequence). V gave up 4 bases and J gave up 4 bases; unmatched junction bases: 8. CDR3 in amino acids: CASSTKTGGANQPQHF. DNA for the CDR3: TGTGCCAGTAGTACTAAGACAGGGGGGGCGAATCAGCCCCAGCATTTT. Full variable domain (rest looked up from reference TRBV19 and TRBJ1-5): DGGITQSPKYLFRKEGQNVTLSCEQNLNHDAMYWYRQDPGQGLRLIYYSQIVNDFQKGDIAEGYSVSREKKESFPLTVTSAQKNPTAFYLCASSTKTGGANQPQHFGDGTRLSIL.

In this sample, this clonotype turned up many times. The gene calls are TRBV5-1 and TRBJ1-1; D is perhaps TRBD1 (5 bases). Germline values: CDR1 SGHRS, CDR2 YFSETQ. The CDR3 length is 15 residues. V was trimmed by 0 bases and J by 0 bases, leaving 9 bases between them. The DNA for the CDR3 is TGCGCCAGCAGCTTGGTGACAGATATGAACACTGAAGCTTTCTTT. Protein sequence: CASSLVTDMNTEAFF.

This clonotype appeared many times. V usage is TRBV7-3 and J usage is TRBJ2-3; 9 positions match TRBD1. There are 15 residues in the CDR3. Germline assignment: CDR1 SGHTA and CDR2 FQGTGA. The junction had 6 bases not matched to a gene; V was cut back by 4 bases and J by 4 bases. CDR3 sequence (DNA): TGTGCCAGCAGCTCTACAGGGGGCACGGCAGATACGCAGTATTTT. It yields the protein CASSSTGGTADTQYF.

This clonotype occurred many times. V and J are TRBV2 and TRBJ2-1, with 7 positions matching TRBD2. Germline V gene lookup returns CDR1 SNHLY and CDR2 FYNNEI. The CDR3 sequence is 15 residues long. V lost 7 bases to trimming and J lost 5 bases; unmatched junction nucleotides: 11. CDR3 nucleotide sequence: TGTGCCAGCACCGATCAACTAGCGCTCGACAATGAGCAGTTCTTC. Encoded protein: CASTDQLALDNEQFF.

Only a few counts were recorded for this clonotype. The rearrangement uses TRBV5-6 and TRBJ1-6, with TRBD1 as a possible D gene (6 bases). Per the germline V gene, CDR1 is SGHDT and CDR2 is YYEEEE. Trimming removed 3 bases from V and 5 bases from J, with 9 bases in between. The CDR3 runs to 14 residues. CDR3 loop: CASSWTEDNSPLHF. The CDR3 region has the DNA TGTGCCAGCAGCTGGACAGAGGATAATTCACCCCTCCACTTT.

In regard to this clonotype: At one boundary the junction diverges from the germline segment, which might be a read error. The chain uses TRBV5-5 and TRBJ2-5; 8 bases match TRBD2. CDR3 size: 14 residues. Per germline, CDR1 SGHKS and CDR2 YYEKEE (reference sequence). CDR3 amino acids: CASSATVTSGRSHF. The CDR3 coding sequence is TGTGCCAGCAGCGCTACAGTTACTAGCGGCCGGTCTCACTTC.

The chain employs TRBV6-2 or TRBV6-3 and TRBJ2-2; D remains unclear. V dropped 6 bases and J dropped 0 bases, with 11 bases sitting between them. CDR3 size: 15 residues. From germline, CDR1 is MNHEY and CDR2 SVGEGT. As DNA, the CDR3 is TGTGCCAGCAGCTCCCACACCTCGAACACCGGGGAGCTGTTTTTT. It yields the protein CASSSHTSNTGELFF.

The sample holds many counts of this clonotype. The chain carries TRBV18 and TRBJ1-5; TRBD1 is a possible D gene (5 bases). CDR1 and CDR2 from the germline V gene are KGHSH and LQKENI. Trimming cost V 3 bases and J 3 bases, with 9 bases left between them. CDR3 length equals 14 residues. CDR3 DNA: TGTGCCAGCTCACCGGGGCAGGCCAATCAGCCCCAGCATTTT. It specifies CASSPGQANQPQHF.

In regard to this clonotype: A much larger clone lies one base from this, so it may be a read error. The chain recombines TRBV20-1 with TRBJ2-5; D is undetermined. Per germline, CDR1 DFQATT and CDR2 SNEGSKA (reference sequence). There are 13 residues in the CDR3. CDR3 sequence: CGAPLSLQETQYF. The DNA for the CDR3 is TGCGGTGCCCCTTTGTCCCTTCAAGAGACCCAGTACTTC.

In this sample, this clonotype turned up many times. The chain is built from TRBV3-1 and TRBJ1-5, with a weak D call TRBD1 (5 bases). This CDR3 is built from 15 residues. V lost 3 bases and J 7 bases, leaving 16 bases between the germline ends. Germline V gene lookup returns CDR1 LGHDT and CDR2 YNNKEL (reference sequence). CDR3 protein: CASSQGQGGGQPQHF. CDR3 in DNA: TGTGCCAGCAGCCAGGGGCAGGGAGGAGGACAGCCCCAGCATTTT.

V and J are TRBV14 and TRBJ2-3; D possibly corresponds to TRBD1 (6 bases). The CDR3 extends over 16 amino acids. CDR1 and CDR2 (germline): SGHDN, FVKESK. V shed 2 bases and J shed 4 bases, with 16 bases lying between them. The CDR3 region is CASSQLARGGPDTQYF. CDR3 sequence (DNA): TGTGCCAGCAGCCAATTAGCGAGAGGGGGTCCAGATACGCAGTATTTT.

The chain combines TRBV5-1 with TRBJ2-6; 7 bases are shared with TRBD1. Looked up from germline, CDR1 is SGHRS and CDR2 is YFSETQ. The CDR3 totals 18 residues. Trimming cost V 4 bases and J 2 bases; bases outside gene matches: 12. For the CDR3, the DNA is TGCGCCAGCAGCCTACCGGATCTAGGGGGCCCTGGGGCCAACGTCCTGACTTTC. Encoded protein: CASSLPDLGGPGANVLTF.

In its sample, this clonotype was seen many times. The rearrangement joins TRBV6-2 or TRBV6-3 to TRBJ1-1, with D possibly matching TRBD1 (5 bases). V was pared by 4 bases and J by 3 bases, with 9 bases between. The CDR3 extends over 13 amino acids. Per the germline V gene, CDR1 is MNHEY and CDR2 is SVGEGT. CDR3 nucleotide sequence: TGTGCCAGCAGTTTTAGGGACGACACTGAAGCTTTCTTT. It encodes CASSFRDDTEAFF.